A selection of T cell receptor beta chains follows, all from one sample in a study of T-cell memory formation after mild COVID-19. TCRdb re-called the 5' RACE reads through MiXCR, storing one row per CDR3 protein. The sample includes fewer than 50,000 distinct CDR3 sequences, roughly 7% of them seen just once. The sequencing sample was made of PBMCs or a T cell subset sorted from them (not recorded which). Source of these receptors: an adult who had mild COVID-19 (a few samples of this study predate the infection). Cell type and time point are not known. Each CDR3 is given with its conserved first and last residue. Some rows have no size entry. The others give once, few or many, or a class for an expanded clone.

clone_size v_call cdr3_aa
many TRBV6-2/TRBV6-3 CASRTIRDSYEQYF
few TRBV12-3/TRBV12-4 CASSRALEQYF
many TRBV20-1 CSAGVAGYTDTQYF
few TRBV12-3/TRBV12-4 CASRLITHRAQETQYF
many TRBV18 CASSRSRGEETQYF
. TRBV14 CASSPDGTFPNYGYTF
few TRBV18 CASSPQAGGGEQFF
few TRBV20-1 CSAAGEGRNEQFF
many TRBV12-3/TRBV12-4 CASSSHGGTKETQYF
many TRBV12-3/TRBV12-4 CASRLVPGQPQHF
many TRBV3-1 CASSHWGREQFF
many TRBV14 CASSQAFRLSYNEQFF
many TRBV12-3/TRBV12-4 CASHTLGPRNTQYF
many TRBV29-1 CSAGAAEAFF